The 9 T cell receptor beta chains below all came from one sample that was sequenced in a study of blood T cell repertoires in COVID-19. Libraries were prepared by immunoSEQ multiplex PCR; TCRdb keeps only in-frame clonotypes and omits some of them. The repertoire holds tens of thousands of clones, with about four fifths as singletons. Sequencing was done on a sample of peripheral blood. Source of these receptors: a man between 45 and 60 years old with COVID-19, enrolled during active disease.

This clone was seen just once. The genes are TRBV6-6 and TRBJ1-1; D remains ambiguous. The germline V and J ends were trimmed by 2 bases and 1 base, with 11 bases remaining between them. Germline CDR1 MNHNY, CDR2 SVGAGI (reference sequence). This CDR3 is 15 amino acids long. The CDR3 nucleotides are TGTGCCAGCAGTTACCCGACTAACCAGAACACTGAAGCTTTCTTT. Encoded protein: CASSYPTNQNTEAFF.

The chain is built from TRBV5-4 and TRBJ2-7, with 12 bases that match TRBD2. The CDR3 has 17 amino acids. Trimming removed 2 bases from V and 1 base from J; junction bases left unmatched: 7. Looked up from germline, CDR1 is SGHNT and CDR2 is YYREEE (reference sequence). CDR3: CASSFALAGGASYEQYF. The CDR3 region has the DNA TGTGCCAGCAGCTTCGCGCTAGCGGGGGGGGCGTCCTACGAGCAGTACTTC.

The genes are TRBV18 and TRBJ2-5; 10 bases align to TRBD1. V gave up 3 bases and J gave up 4 bases; unmatched junction bases: 5. CDR1 is KGHSH and CDR2 is LQKENI in the germline V gene. The CDR3 spans 15 residues. As DNA, the CDR3 is TGTGCCAGCTCACCTGTGGACAGGGGGTCAGAGACCCAGTACTTC. This gives the protein CASSPVDRGSETQYF.

For this clone: This sample includes further DNA sequences coding for the same CDR3. The J gene is TRBJ1-2, the V gene TRBV9; D unclear. This CDR3 region has 12 residues. Germline loops: CDR1 SGDLS, CDR2 YYNGEE. The germline V and J ends were trimmed by 4 bases and 1 base, with 5 bases remaining between them. The CDR3 DNA reads TGTGCCAGCAGCCCCAGTAACTATGGCTACACCTTC. Translation gives CASSPSNYGYTF.

In this sample, this clone turned up a few times. The CDR3 bases are TGTGCCAGCAGTGAGTGGGCTGAAGAAGAGACCCAGTACTTC. This codes for CASSEWAEEETQYF. The rearrangement uses TRBV2 and TRBJ2-5, with no clear D. Trimming shortened V by 3 bases and J by 3 bases, and 11 bases separated the two germline ends. Germline lookup yields CDR1 SNHLY and CDR2 FYNNEI. This CDR3 has 14 amino acids.

This clone was found a few times. The CDR3 nucleotides are TGTGCCAGCAGCTTAGTCGGGAGCTCCTATAATTCACCCCTCCACTTT. Translation: CASSLVGSSYNSPLHF. V usage is TRBV5-4 and J usage is TRBJ1-6; D gene unclear. CDR1 is SGHNT, CDR2 YYREEE, per germline (reference sequence). The CDR3 length is 16 residues. Deletions cut 2 bases from V and 0 bases from J, with 9 bases between.

There are a few counts of this clone. The rearrangement joins TRBV4-1 to TRBJ2-3; 11 nucleotides agree with TRBD1. Germline lookup yields CDR1 MGHRA and CDR2 YSYEKL. This CDR3 is 16 amino acids long. V shed 4 bases, J shed 3 bases, and the junction held 6 bases outside the gene matches. CDR3 sequence: CASSPMDRGLTDTQYF. DNA for the CDR3: TGCGCCAGCAGCCCCATGGACAGGGGGCTTACAGATACGCAGTATTTT.

The chain combines TRBV19 with TRBJ1-4; the D is unclear. The ends were cut back, 6 bases at V and 0 bases at J, with 8 bases in the middle. From germline, CDR1 is LNHDA and CDR2 SQIVND (reference sequence). There are 14 residues in the CDR3. The DNA for the CDR3 is TGTGCCAGTAGCCGGGTGGCAACTAATGAAAAACTGTTTTTT. This translates into CASSRVATNEKLFF.

The gene calls are TRBV6-1 and TRBJ1-2; TRBD1 might be the D (6 bases). Germline lookup yields CDR1 MNHNS and CDR2 SASEGT. The CDR3 has 15 residues. With 2 bases removed from V and 4 bases from J, the gap between germline ends came to 14 bases. CDR3 DNA sequence: TGTGCCAGCAGTGAATTGGTGACAGGAGGCTATGGCTACACCTTC. Translation gives CASSELVTGGYGYTF.